This T cell receptor beta chain was documented in a study of blood T cell repertoires in COVID-19. The CDR3 extends over 14 amino acids. The V gene end was trimmed by 6 bases and the J gene end by 3 bases; junction bases not matched to a gene: 6. Per germline, CDR1 LNHDA and CDR2 SQIVND (reference sequence). This clone appeared a single time. In the study's own analysis: Nucleated cell counts were estimated from reference gene primer amplification. Assay: immunoSEQ multiplex PCR; the TCRdb copy retains only in-frame clones and omits some. That table gives V, J and clone size, and the DNA gave D and trimming. The table includes 250,000 to 350,000 clones, around 89% detected once.

The genes are TRBV19 and TRBJ2-3; 7 bases match TRBD2. The sequence was collected from a man in his late teens or twenties who had recovered from COVID-19. Source material: peripheral blood. The DNA of the CDR3 is TGTGCCAGTAGCCCGATGGGGGGGACAGATACGCAGTATTTT. Its protein is CASSPMGGTDTQYF.